Listed below are T cell receptor beta chains from one sample, sequenced in a study of blood T cell repertoires in COVID-19. TCRdb's table, derived via immunoSEQ multiplex PCR, lists solely in-frame clones and lacks some. Of fewer than 20,000 clones in the sample, around nine tenths were seen once. Sequencing was performed on peripheral blood. The receptors shown here come from a human donor in a cohort sampled during active COVID-19. CDR3s include the opening cysteine and the closing phenylalanine or tryptophan. Fields, in order: V gene, J gene, CDR3 protein.

v_gene: TRBV10-3
j_gene: TRBJ1-5
CDR3aa: CAISETDRGENQPQHF

v_gene: TRBV29-1
j_gene: TRBJ1-2
CDR3aa: CSVDWREQANYGYTF

v_gene: TRBV19
j_gene: TRBJ2-7
CDR3aa: CASGGPSEQYF

v_gene: TRBV5-6
j_gene: TRBJ1-2
CDR3aa: CASSRQGAASGYTF

v_gene: TRBV5-1
j_gene: TRBJ1-2
CDR3aa: CASSFSPETGELYGYTF

v_gene: TRBV5-1
j_gene: TRBJ2-2
CDR3aa: CASSLMGGPDTGELFF

v_gene: TRBV9
j_gene: TRBJ2-2
CDR3aa: CASSSTSGRDTGELFF

v_gene: TRBV7-8
j_gene: TRBJ2-7
CDR3aa: CASSRQGVGRNYEQYF

v_gene: TRBV4-2
j_gene: TRBJ2-3
CDR3aa: CASSQDRGDTQYF

v_gene: TRBV11-1
j_gene: TRBJ2-3
CDR3aa: CASSLTLGLTDTQYF

v_gene: TRBV7-2
j_gene: TRBJ2-5
CDR3aa: CASSLGTVAGGLKETQYF

v_gene: TRBV3-1/TRBV3-2
j_gene: TRBJ2-7
CDR3aa: CASSQEKDSPESYEQYF

v_gene: TRBV3-1/TRBV3-2
j_gene: TRBJ2-1
CDR3aa: CASSNGGEGLGRFF

v_gene: TRBV7-6
j_gene: TRBJ2-7
CDR3aa: CASSLETGIGEQYF

v_gene: TRBV2
j_gene: TRBJ1-2
CDR3aa: CASSGSYGYTF

v_gene: TRBV21-1
j_gene: TRBJ2-2
CDR3aa: CASGPGLAQSGGELFF

v_gene: TRBV7-9
j_gene: TRBJ1-6
CDR3aa: CASSFPQGERNSPLHF

v_gene: TRBV18
j_gene: TRBJ1-4
CDR3aa: CASSPGTATEKLFF

v_gene: TRBV19
j_gene: TRBJ2-7
CDR3aa: CASSIGPQNEQYF

v_gene: TRBV7-6
j_gene: TRBJ2-2
CDR3aa: CASSLARGRNTGELFF

v_gene: TRBV6-5
j_gene: TRBJ1-3
CDR3aa: CASSRQDSGNTIYF

v_gene: TRBV27
j_gene: TRBJ1-5
CDR3aa: CASSLLGGQPQHF

v_gene: TRBV11-2
j_gene: TRBJ2-7
CDR3aa: CASSLQIYEQYF

v_gene: TRBV6-5
j_gene: TRBJ1-6
CDR3aa: CASRTVHNSPLHF

v_gene: TRBV3-1/TRBV3-2
j_gene: TRBJ2-7
CDR3aa: CASSQPRAAFYEQYF

v_gene: TRBV6-1
j_gene: TRBJ1-4
CDR3aa: CASSERGSPNEKLFF

v_gene: TRBV11-2
j_gene: TRBJ1-2
CDR3aa: CASSRVEGGYGYTF

v_gene: TRBV3-1/TRBV3-2
j_gene: TRBJ1-3
CDR3aa: CASSPWDSGNTIYF

v_gene: TRBV19
j_gene: TRBJ1-1
CDR3aa: CAIKRGTEAFF

v_gene: TRBV6-2/TRBV6-3
j_gene: TRBJ1-6
CDR3aa: CASSRDRNSPLHF

v_gene: TRBV11-3
j_gene: TRBJ1-1
CDR3aa: CASRIPITQAHMNTEAFF

v_gene: TRBV7-8
j_gene: TRBJ1-1
CDR3aa: CASSPTDRMGAEAFF

v_gene: TRBV7-9
j_gene: TRBJ1-6
CDR3aa: CASSSSGARNSPLHF

v_gene: TRBV7-9
j_gene: TRBJ2-3
CDR3aa: CASSLRLAGGTTHGDTQYF

v_gene: TRBV5-4
j_gene: TRBJ1-4
CDR3aa: CASTPGQIGGEKLFF

v_gene: TRBV11-1
j_gene: TRBJ1-6
CDR3aa: CASSHRDRINSPLHF

v_gene: TRBV18
j_gene: TRBJ1-1
CDR3aa: CASSVRGTEAFF

v_gene: TRBV5-6
j_gene: TRBJ1-2
CDR3aa: CASSFDRSNYGYTF

v_gene: TRBV3-1/TRBV3-2
j_gene: TRBJ2-3
CDR3aa: CASSPGFSTDTQYF

v_gene: TRBV7-9
j_gene: TRBJ1-2
CDR3aa: CASSLVQGANYGYTF

v_gene: TRBV20-1
j_gene: TRBJ1-2
CDR3aa: CSARDTYGYTF

v_gene: TRBV7-2
j_gene: TRBJ1-2
CDR3aa: CASSKTVGDVNGYTF

v_gene: TRBV19
j_gene: TRBJ1-2
CDR3aa: CASSTLEGRQGYGYTF

v_gene: TRBV7-3
j_gene: TRBJ2-5
CDR3aa: CASSLGPAKETQYF

v_gene: TRBV6-2/TRBV6-3
j_gene: TRBJ2-1
CDR3aa: CASSGTSGGYNEQFF

v_gene: TRBV19
j_gene: TRBJ1-2
CDR3aa: CASMGSEGGYTF

v_gene: TRBV7-2
j_gene: TRBJ2-1
CDR3aa: CASSSRSQKLAGEGEQFF

v_gene: TRBV7-9
j_gene: TRBJ2-2
CDR3aa: CASDESRGAVF

v_gene: TRBV11-2
j_gene: TRBJ2-4
CDR3aa: CASLSLLKNIQYF

v_gene: TRBV7-9
j_gene: TRBJ2-7
CDR3aa: CASSDRDRQPYEQYF

v_gene: TRBV28
j_gene: TRBJ2-7
CDR3aa: CASSSRDRGLYEQYF

v_gene: TRBV6-6
j_gene: TRBJ2-1
CDR3aa: CASSYAGGPGEQFF

v_gene: TRBV6-2/TRBV6-3
j_gene: TRBJ1-5
CDR3aa: CASSGTDNQPQHF